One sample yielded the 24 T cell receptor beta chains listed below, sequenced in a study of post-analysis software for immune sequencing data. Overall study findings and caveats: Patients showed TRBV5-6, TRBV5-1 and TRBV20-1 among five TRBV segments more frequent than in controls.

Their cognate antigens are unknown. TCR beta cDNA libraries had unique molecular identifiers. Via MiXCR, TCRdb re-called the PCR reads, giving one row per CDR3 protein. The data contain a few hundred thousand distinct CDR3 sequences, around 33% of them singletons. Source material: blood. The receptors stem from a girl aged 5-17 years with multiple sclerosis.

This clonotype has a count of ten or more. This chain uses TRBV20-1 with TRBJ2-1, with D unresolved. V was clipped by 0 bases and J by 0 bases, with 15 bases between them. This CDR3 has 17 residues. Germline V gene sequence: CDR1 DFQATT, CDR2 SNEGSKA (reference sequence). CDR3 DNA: TGCAGTGCTAGAGATCTTCCCGCGGAGAGCTCCTACAATGAGCAGTTCTTC. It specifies CSARDLPAESSYNEQFF.

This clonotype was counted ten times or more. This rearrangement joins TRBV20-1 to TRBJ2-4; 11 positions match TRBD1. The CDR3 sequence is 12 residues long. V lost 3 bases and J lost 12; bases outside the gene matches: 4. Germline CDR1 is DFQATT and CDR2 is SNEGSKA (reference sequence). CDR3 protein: CSASSGTGGQYF. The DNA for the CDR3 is TGCAGTGCTAGTAGTGGGACAGGGGGTCAGTACTTC.

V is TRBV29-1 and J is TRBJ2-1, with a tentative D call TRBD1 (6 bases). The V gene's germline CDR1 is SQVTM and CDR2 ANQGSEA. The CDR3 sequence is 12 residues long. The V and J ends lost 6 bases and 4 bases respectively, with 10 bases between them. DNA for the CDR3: TGCAGCGTCTTAGGACAGTACAATGAGCAGTTCTTC. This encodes CSVLGQYNEQFF.

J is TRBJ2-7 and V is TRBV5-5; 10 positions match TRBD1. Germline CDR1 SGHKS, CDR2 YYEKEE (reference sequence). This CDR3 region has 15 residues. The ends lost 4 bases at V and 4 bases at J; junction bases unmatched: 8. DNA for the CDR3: TGTGCCAGCAGCCCGGGACAGGGGCAACCATACGAGCAGTACTTC. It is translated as CASSPGQGQPYEQYF.

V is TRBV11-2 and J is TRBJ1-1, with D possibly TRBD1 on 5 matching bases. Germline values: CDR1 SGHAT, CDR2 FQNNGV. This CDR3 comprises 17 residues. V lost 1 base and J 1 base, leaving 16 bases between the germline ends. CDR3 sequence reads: CASSLGVGGTGNTEAFF. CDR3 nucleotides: TGTGCCAGCAGCTTAGGAGTCGGGGGAACAGGGAACACTGAAGCTTTCTTT.

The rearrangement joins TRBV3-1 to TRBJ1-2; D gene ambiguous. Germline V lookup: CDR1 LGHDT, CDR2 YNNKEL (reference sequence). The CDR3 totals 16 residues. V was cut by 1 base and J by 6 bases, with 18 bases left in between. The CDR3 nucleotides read TGTGCCAGCAGCCAAGTTTCGAGTTCTCGAATACATGGCTACACCTTC. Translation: CASSQVSSSRIHGYTF.

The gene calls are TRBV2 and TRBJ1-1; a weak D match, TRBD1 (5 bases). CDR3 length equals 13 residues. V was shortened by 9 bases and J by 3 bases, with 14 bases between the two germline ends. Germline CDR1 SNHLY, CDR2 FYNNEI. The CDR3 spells CASRDFQHTEAFF. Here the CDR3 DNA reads TGTGCCAGTCGGGACTTCCAGCACACTGAAGCTTTCTTT.

CDR3 residues: CASSFSRGASTDTQYF. The CDR3 bases are TGCGCCAGCAGCTTCTCTCGTGGGGCTAGCACAGATACGCAGTATTTT. V usage is TRBV5-1 and J usage is TRBJ2-3, with D perhaps matching TRBD1 (5 bases). Germline assignment: CDR1 SGHRS and CDR2 YFSETQ. This CDR3 comprises 16 residues. V was cut by 2 bases and J by 0 bases, with 13 bases left in between.

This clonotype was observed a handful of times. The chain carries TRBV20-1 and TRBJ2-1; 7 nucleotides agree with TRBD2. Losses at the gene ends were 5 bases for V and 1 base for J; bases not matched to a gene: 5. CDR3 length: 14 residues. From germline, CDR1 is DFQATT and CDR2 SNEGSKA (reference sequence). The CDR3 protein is CSAGASGSYNEQFF. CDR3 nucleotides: TGCAGTGCTGGGGCTAGCGGTTCCTACAATGAGCAGTTCTTC.

CDR3 DNA sequence: TGTGCCAGCAGCAAAAAAGGGAACTATGGCTACACCTTC. As protein: CASSKKGNYGYTF. This chain joins TRBV21-1 and TRBJ1-2. TRBV21-1 is a pseudogene. The CDR3 contains 13 residues.

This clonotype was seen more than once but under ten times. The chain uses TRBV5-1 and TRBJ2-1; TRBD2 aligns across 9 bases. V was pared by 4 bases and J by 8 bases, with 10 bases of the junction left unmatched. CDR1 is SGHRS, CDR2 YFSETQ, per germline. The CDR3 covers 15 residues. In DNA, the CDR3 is TGCGCCAGCAGCCAGGGGAGCGGGGGGACTGATGAGCAGTTCTTC. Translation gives CASSQGSGGTDEQFF.

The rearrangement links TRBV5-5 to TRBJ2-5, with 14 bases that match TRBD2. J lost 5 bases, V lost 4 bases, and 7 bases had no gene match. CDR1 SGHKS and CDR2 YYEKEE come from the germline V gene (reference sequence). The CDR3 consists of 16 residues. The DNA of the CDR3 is TGTGCCAGCAGCGCGGGACTAGCGGGGGAGGGGGAGACCCAGTACTTC. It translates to CASSAGLAGEGETQYF.

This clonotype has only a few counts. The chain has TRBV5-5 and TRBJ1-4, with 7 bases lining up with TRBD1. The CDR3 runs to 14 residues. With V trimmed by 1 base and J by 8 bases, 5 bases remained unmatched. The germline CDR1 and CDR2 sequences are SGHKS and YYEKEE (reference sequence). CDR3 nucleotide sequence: TGTGCCAGCAGCTTGCTACAGGGGCAGGAAAAACTGTTTTTT. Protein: CASSLLQGQEKLFF.

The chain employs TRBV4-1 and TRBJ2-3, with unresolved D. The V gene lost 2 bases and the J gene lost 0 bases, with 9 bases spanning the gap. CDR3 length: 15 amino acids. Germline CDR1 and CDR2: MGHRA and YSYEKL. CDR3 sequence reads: CASSQYQSSTDTQYF. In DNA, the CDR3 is TGCGCCAGCAGCCAATACCAATCGAGCACAGATACGCAGTATTTT.

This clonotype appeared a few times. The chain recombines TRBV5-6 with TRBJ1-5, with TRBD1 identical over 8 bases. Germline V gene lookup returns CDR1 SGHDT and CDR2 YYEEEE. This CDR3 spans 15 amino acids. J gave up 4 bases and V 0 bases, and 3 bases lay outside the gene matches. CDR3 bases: TGTGCCAGCAGCTTGGCACAGGGGGATAATCAGCCCCAGCATTTT. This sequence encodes CASSLAQGDNQPQHF.

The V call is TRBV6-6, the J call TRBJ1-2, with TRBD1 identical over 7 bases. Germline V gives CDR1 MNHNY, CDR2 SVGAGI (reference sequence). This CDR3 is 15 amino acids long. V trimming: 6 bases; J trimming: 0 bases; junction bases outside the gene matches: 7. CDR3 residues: CASRTDRASNYGYTF. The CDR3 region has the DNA TGTGCCAGCAGGACCGACAGGGCTTCTAACTATGGCTACACCTTC.

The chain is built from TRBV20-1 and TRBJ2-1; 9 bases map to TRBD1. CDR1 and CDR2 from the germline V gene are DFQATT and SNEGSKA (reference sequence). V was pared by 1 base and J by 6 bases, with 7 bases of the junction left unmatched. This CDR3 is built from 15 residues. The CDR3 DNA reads TGCAGTGCTAGAGGAACCGGGACAGGGTCCAATGAGCAGTTCTTC. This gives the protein CSARGTGTGSNEQFF.

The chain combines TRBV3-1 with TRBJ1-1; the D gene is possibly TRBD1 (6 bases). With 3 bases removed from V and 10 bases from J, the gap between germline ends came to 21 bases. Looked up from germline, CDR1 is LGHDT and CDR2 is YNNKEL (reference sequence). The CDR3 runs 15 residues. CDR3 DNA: TGTGCCAGCAGCCACTCGGTCGGGGGCTTGAGGGGAGCTTTCTTT. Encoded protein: CASSHSVGGLRGAFF.

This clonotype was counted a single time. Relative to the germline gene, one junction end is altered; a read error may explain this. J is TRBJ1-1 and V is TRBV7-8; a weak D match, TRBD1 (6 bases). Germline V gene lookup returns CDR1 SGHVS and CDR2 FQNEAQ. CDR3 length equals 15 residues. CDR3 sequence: CAGSFHRAANTEAFF. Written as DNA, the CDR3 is TGTGCCGGCAGCTTCCACAGGGCAGCGAACACTGAAGCTTTCTTT.

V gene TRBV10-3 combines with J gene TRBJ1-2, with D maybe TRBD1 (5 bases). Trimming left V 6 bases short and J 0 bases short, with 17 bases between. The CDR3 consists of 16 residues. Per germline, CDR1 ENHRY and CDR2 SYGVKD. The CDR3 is CAIRGYNGGTNYGYTF. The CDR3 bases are TGTGCCATCAGGGGATATAATGGGGGAACTAACTATGGCTACACCTTC.

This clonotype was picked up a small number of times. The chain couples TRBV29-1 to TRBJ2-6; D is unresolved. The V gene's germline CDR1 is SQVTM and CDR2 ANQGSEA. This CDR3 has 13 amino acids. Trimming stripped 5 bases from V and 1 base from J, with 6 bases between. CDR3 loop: CSVRWSGANVLTF. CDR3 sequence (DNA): TGCAGCGTTCGCTGGTCTGGGGCCAACGTCCTGACTTTC.

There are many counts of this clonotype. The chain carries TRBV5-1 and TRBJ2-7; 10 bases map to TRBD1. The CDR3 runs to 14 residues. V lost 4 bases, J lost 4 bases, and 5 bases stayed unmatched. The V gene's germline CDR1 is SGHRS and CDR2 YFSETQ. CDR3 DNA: TGCGCCAGCAGCCCCGAGGGACAGGGGTACGAGCAGTACTTC. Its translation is CASSPEGQGYEQYF.

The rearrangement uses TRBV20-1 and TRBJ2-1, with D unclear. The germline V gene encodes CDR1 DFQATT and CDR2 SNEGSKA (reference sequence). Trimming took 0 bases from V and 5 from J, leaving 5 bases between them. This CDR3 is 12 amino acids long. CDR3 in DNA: TGCAGTGCTAGAGACCTCGACAATGAGCAGTTCTTC. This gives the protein CSARDLDNEQFF.

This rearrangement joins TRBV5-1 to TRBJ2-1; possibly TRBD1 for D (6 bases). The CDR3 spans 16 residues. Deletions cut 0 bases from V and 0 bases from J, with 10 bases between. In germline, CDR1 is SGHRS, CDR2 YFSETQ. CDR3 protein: CASSLAGASSYNEQFF. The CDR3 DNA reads TGCGCCAGCAGCTTGGCAGGGGCGAGCTCCTACAATGAGCAGTTCTTC.